This TCR beta chain was identified in a study of blood T cell repertoires in COVID-19. The sample holds one count of this clone. Clones were sequenced by immunoSEQ multiplex PCR, and TCRdb holds only the in-frame ones, with some missing. The sample gives fewer than 65,000 clones, 86% of which show up once; approximately 1.3% is in the top ten. CDR1 is MNHEY, CDR2 SVGAGI, per germline. CDR3 length equals 14 residues. V was clipped by 6 bases and J by 4 bases; unmatched bases: 4. The sequence came from a woman older than 75 with acute or convalescent COVID-19. The rearrangement links TRBV6-5 to TRBJ2-2; 8 bases align to TRBD2. Sequenced input: peripheral blood. CDR3: CASSGTRSTGELFF. The CDR3 DNA reads as TGTGCCAGCAGCGGGACTAGAAGCACCGGGGAGCTGTTTTTT.